Listed below are T cell receptor beta chains from one sample, sequenced in a study of blood T cells in healthy people across ages. TCRdb re-analysed the 5' RACE reads in MiXCR, keeping a single row per CDR3 protein. The sample lists roughly 800,000 distinct CDR3 sequences, roughly 50% occurring once. Sequenced: blood. All receptors come from a young man in good health. The CDR3 runs from the conserved cysteine through the conserved F or W. Each record gives: J gene, D gene, V gene, clone size, CDR3 DNA, CDR3 protein. D genes are given only for firm matches. Only some rows state a clone size, as once, few, many or a class for expanded clones.

TRBJ2-7	NA	TRBV5-1	few	TGCGCCAGCAGCTTGGCCCCAGGGCGAGCCTACGAGCAGTACTTC	CASSLAPGRAYEQYF
TRBJ1-2	TRBD1	TRBV10-3	once	TGTGCCATCAATGCCGGACAGGGGGCATTGGGTGGCTACACCTTC	CAINAGQGALGGYTF
TRBJ2-7	NA	TRBV29-1	few	TGCAGCGTTGAGATATCCTACGAGCAGTACTTC	CSVEISYEQYF
TRBJ2-4	NA	TRBV6-1	NA	TGTGCCAGCAGGGGACAAATAATTCAGTACTTC	CASRGQIIQYF
TRBJ2-5	NA	TRBV29-1	NA	TGCAGCGTTTCCCAAAACCAAGAGACCCAGTACTTC	CSVSQNQETQYF
TRBJ1-2	TRBD1	TRBV3-1	many	TGTGCCAGCAGCCAAGCCCGGACAGGGTTTCGTGGCTACACCTTC	CASSQARTGFRGYTF
TRBJ2-7	NA	TRBV6-5	NA	TGTGCCAGCAGTTACTCGATACGGGTGGACGCCTACGAGCAGTACTTC	CASSYSIRVDAYEQYF
TRBJ2-6	NA	TRBV18	NA	TGTGCCAGCTCACCATCTCGGCTAGGGCAAGCTGGGGCCAACGTCCTGACTTTC	CASSPSRLGQAGANVLTF
TRBJ2-7	TRBD2	TRBV20-1	few	TGCAGTGCTAGAGACCGGGAGGGCCTCTACCACGAGCAGTACTTC	CSARDREGLYHEQYF
TRBJ2-5	NA	TRBV20-1	few	TGCAGTGCTAAGGCCCCAGGTTCCAAGGTACCGACCCAGTACTTC	CSAKAPGSKVPTQYF
TRBJ2-3	NA	TRBV7-2	NA	TGTGCCAGCAGCCTATCAAACGGAAATACGCAGTATTTT	CASSLSNGNTQYF
TRBJ2-1	TRBD2	TRBV6-5	few	TGTGCAACTGGAGAACTAGCGCCGAGTAATGAGCAGTTCTTC	CATGELAPSNEQFF
TRBJ1-3	TRBD1	TRBV6-1	NA	TGTGCCAGCAGCTCCACGGACAGGGATCGGAACACCATATATTTT	CASSSTDRDRNTIYF
TRBJ2-7	NA	TRBV18	NA	TGTGCCAGCTCTAAGCCCGACAGCCACGAGCAGTACTTC	CASSKPDSHEQYF
TRBJ2-7	TRBD2	TRBV20-1	NA	TGCAGTGCTAGAGAAGTCGCTAGCGGGAACGGCTACGAGCAGTACTTC	CSAREVASGNGYEQYF
TRBJ2-5	NA	TRBV20-1	NA	TGCAGTGCTAGAGGACAGGGGAGGGGAGTCCAAGAGACCCAGTACTTC	CSARGQGRGVQETQYF
TRBJ2-5	NA	TRBV6-5	NA	TGTGCCAGCAAGATAGCGCCCAACCAAGAGACCCAGTGCTTC	CASKIAPNQETQCF
TRBJ2-7	NA	TRBV7-9	NA	TGTGCCAGCAGCTTAAACCTCCCCTACGAGCAGTACTTC	CASSLNLPYEQYF
TRBJ2-5	NA	TRBV2	NA	TGTGCCAGCAGTGAAGACAGAAAGCAGTACTTC	CASSEDRKQYF
TRBJ2-7	NA	TRBV12-3/TRBV12-4	NA	TGTGCCAGCAGTTTTAGTAGGGGGTTGTCCTACGAGCAGTACTTC	CASSFSRGLSYEQYF
TRBJ2-7	TRBD2	TRBV6-5	NA	TGTGCCAGCAGTCCAGCGGGGGGGCCTTGCGAGCAGTACTTC	CASSPAGGPCEQYF
TRBJ2-1	NA	TRBV20-1	NA	TGCAGTGCTCCGGTCTACAATGAGCAGTTCTTC	CSAPVYNEQFF
TRBJ2-5	NA	TRBV4-2	NA	TGTGCCAGCAGCCGCGGGGAGTCCCAAGAGACCCAGTACTTC	CASSRGESQETQYF
TRBJ2-7	NA	TRBV4-3	few	TGCGCCAGCAGCCAAGATCGGGGCAGGGTGTCCGAGCAGTACTTC	CASSQDRGRVSEQYF
TRBJ2-7	TRBD2	TRBV5-1	NA	TGCGCCAGCAGCCCTAGCGGGGGGGCCGGCTCCTACGAGCAGTACTTC	CASSPSGGAGSYEQYF
TRBJ2-1	TRBD2	TRBV7-3	NA	TGTGCCAGCAGCCCGATAGCGGGGTCCTCCTACAATGAGCAGTTCTTC	CASSPIAGSSYNEQFF
TRBJ2-3	TRBD2	TRBV7-2	NA	TGTGCCAGCAGTCGAATGGGCCATAGCGGGAGCAGCACAGATACGCAGTATTTT	CASSRMGHSGSSTDTQYF
TRBJ2-5	NA	TRBV12-3/TRBV12-4	NA	TGTGCCAGCAGTCTACGGTCCCGAGGAGAGACCCAGTACTTC	CASSLRSRGETQYF
TRBJ2-7	NA	TRBV2	NA	TGTGCCAGCAGAGGGACTGAGCAGTACTTC	CASRGTEQYF
TRBJ2-1	NA	TRBV20-1	many	TGCAGTGCTAGATCGGGTGTGCGGGCGATCTACAATGAGCAGTTCTTC	CSARSGVRAIYNEQFF
TRBJ2-7	TRBD1	TRBV20-1	NA	TGCAGTGCCAGAGATCCGGACAGGGGATCCTACGAGCAGTACTTC	CSARDPDRGSYEQYF
TRBJ2-1	NA	TRBV7-2	NA	TGTGCCAGCGCTACGCGAGGGGGGAGGGAGCAGTTCTTC	CASATRGGREQFF
TRBJ2-1	NA	TRBV4-2	few	TGTGCCAGCAGCCGGGACGAGTTGGCGTCCGGCTCGAATGAGCAGTTCTTC	CASSRDELASGSNEQFF
TRBJ2-1	TRBD2	TRBV12-3/TRBV12-4	NA	TGTGCCAGCCTGACTAGCGGTTACAATGAGCAGTTCTTC	CASLTSGYNEQFF
TRBJ2-7	NA	TRBV4-3	NA	TGCGCCAGCAGCCAAGAAAGACGTAGCTCCTACGAGCAGTACTTC	CASSQERRSSYEQYF
TRBJ2-5	NA	TRBV27	NA	TGTGCTAGCAGTTTAATGACAGCCCAAGGTCCGGAGACCCAGTACTTC	CASSLMTAQGPETQYF
TRBJ2-7	NA	TRBV20-1	few	TGCAGTGCATCCGGGACATCTCACTACGAGCAGTACTTC	CSASGTSHYEQYF
TRBJ2-6	NA	TRBV20-1	NA	TGCAGTGCTAGTGCGGTCGCTGGGGCCAACGTCCTGACTTTC	CSASAVAGANVLTF
TRBJ2-3	NA	TRBV9	NA	TGTGCCAGCAGCACCACCCTGGATTTAAGTAGGGATACGCAGTATTTT	CASSTTLDLSRDTQYF
TRBJ2-7	TRBD2	TRBV7-2	NA	TGTGCCAGCAGCTTCGGGGGGGGCGGCGTGAGGGACTACGAGCAGTACTTC	CASSFGGGGVRDYEQYF
TRBJ2-7	NA	TRBV16	NA	TGTGCCAGCAGCCCACCGGCAGGGGAAAGCTACGAGCAGTACTTC	CASSPPAGESYEQYF
TRBJ2-2	TRBD1	TRBV10-3	NA	TGTGCCACCACGGGAGACAGGGGAGGGAACACCGGGGAGCTGTTTTTT	CATTGDRGGNTGELFF
TRBJ1-4	TRBD1	TRBV7-2	NA	TGTGCCAGCAGCTGGACAGGGGGCGGACCTAATGAAAAACTGTTTTTT	CASSWTGGGPNEKLFF
TRBJ1-5	NA	TRBV20-1	NA	TGCAGTGCTAAGGGGTGGGGGTCTTCTAGCAATCAGCCCCAGCATTTT	CSAKGWGSSSNQPQHF
TRBJ1-6	TRBD1	TRBV12-3/TRBV12-4	NA	TGTGCCAGCAGTCCCCAAACAGGGGTATCGAATTCACCCCTCCACTTT	CASSPQTGVSNSPLHF
TRBJ2-5	NA	TRBV4-3	few	TGCGCCAGCAGCCAAGATCGAATGCAGGGGCCACAAGAGACCCAGTACTTC	CASSQDRMQGPQETQYF
TRBJ2-3	NA	TRBV7-9	NA	TGTGCCAGCATGGAGGGTGGCGGCACTGGCAAAGGCTTCAGAGATACGCAGTATTTT	CASMEGGGTGKGFRDTQYF
TRBJ2-1	NA	TRBV7-6	NA	TGTGTCAGCAGCTTACCTCGACTAGTGGCCTACAATGAGCAGTTCTTC	CVSSLPRLVAYNEQFF
TRBJ2-5	NA	TRBV3-1	few	TGTGCCAGCATCCAGCCCCCGGCAGAGACCCAGTACTTC	CASIQPPAETQYF
TRBJ1-2	TRBD1	TRBV10-2	NA	TGCGCCAGCAGAAGGACAGGGGGTTATTTGAGGGGCTACACCTTC	CASRRTGGYLRGYTF
TRBJ2-1	NA	TRBV21-1	NA	TGTGCCTGCAGCAACGAGGCGTCCGACAATGAGCAGTTCTTC	CACSNEASDNEQFF
TRBJ2-1	NA	TRBV6-6	NA	TGTGCCAGCAGACCAGAGAGCTCCTACAATGAGCAGTTCTTC	CASRPESSYNEQFF
TRBJ2-7	NA	TRBV18	NA	TGTGCCAGCTCACCCGGCGCAGGGCTCTACGAGCAGTACTTC	CASSPGAGLYEQYF
TRBJ2-5	TRBD2	TRBV6-6	few	TGTGCCAGCAGTCCGACCCGGGGGGGCCACGAGACCCAGTACTTC	CASSPTRGGHETQYF
TRBJ1-2	NA	TRBV4-2	NA	TGTGCCAGCAGCCAAGATCCGGGGAGACCCCGGTGGGATGGCTACACCTTC	CASSQDPGRPRWDGYTF
TRBJ2-3	TRBD2	TRBV2	NA	TGTGCCAGCATGGGACTAGCGGGGTCAGATACGCAGTATTTT	CASMGLAGSDTQYF
TRBJ2-6	NA	TRBV7-2	NA	TGTGCCAGCAGCCCACGGGACTTAAACGTCCAGACTTTC	CASSPRDLNVQTF
TRBJ1-6	NA	TRBV12-3/TRBV12-4	NA	TGTGCCAGCAGTTTACAGGGTGCCCTCCACTTT	CASSLQGALHF
TRBJ1-2	NA	TRBV10-3	few	TGTGCCATCGGTCGTGGTGGTGGCTACACCTTC	CAIGRGGGYTF
TRBJ2-5	TRBD2	TRBV20-1	few	TGCAGTGCTAGAGATAGTCGGACCCTAGCGGAACAAGAGACCCAGTACTTC	CSARDSRTLAEQETQYF